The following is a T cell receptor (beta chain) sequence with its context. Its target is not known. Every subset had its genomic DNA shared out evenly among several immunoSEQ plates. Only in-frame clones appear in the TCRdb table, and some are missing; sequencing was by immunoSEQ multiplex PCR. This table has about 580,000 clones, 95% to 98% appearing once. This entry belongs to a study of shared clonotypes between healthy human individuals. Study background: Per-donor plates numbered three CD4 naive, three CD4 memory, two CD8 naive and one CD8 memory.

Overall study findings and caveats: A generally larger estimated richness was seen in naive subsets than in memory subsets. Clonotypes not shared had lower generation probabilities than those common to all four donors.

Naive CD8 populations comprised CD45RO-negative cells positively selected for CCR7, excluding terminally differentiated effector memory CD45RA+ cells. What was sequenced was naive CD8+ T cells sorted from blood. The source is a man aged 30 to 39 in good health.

CDR3 sequence: CASSYGGEVGYEQYF. The CDR3 DNA sequence: TGTGCCAGCTCATACGGCGGGGAGGTAGGCTACGAGCAGTACTTC. The chain has TRBV6-1 and TRBJ2-7; D is perhaps TRBD2 (6 bases). Germline V gives CDR1 MNHNS, CDR2 SASEGT. The germline V and J ends were trimmed by 8 bases and 3 bases, with 20 bases remaining between them. This CDR3 spans 15 amino acids.